This is a list of T cell receptor beta chains from one sample in a study of OX40 agonist ivuxolimab in advanced cancers. Only in-frame clones appear in the TCRdb table, and some are missing; sequencing was by immunoSEQ multiplex PCR. The sample includes fewer than 90,000 clones, 85% seen only once; the top ten take under 3.5%. Sequenced material: CD4+ or CD8+ T cells sorted from blood, taken in a trial of the OX40 agonist ivuxolimab. The source is an adult with an advanced solid tumor such as melanoma, head and neck, liver or kidney cancer. Both conserved end residues are trimmed from each CDR3. The order of the fields is CDR3 length, V gene, CDR3 protein.

length: 12
V: TRBV6-5
CDR3: ASTLSGASETQY

length: 11
V: TRBV19
CDR3: ASSRGLAHIQY

length: 13
V: TRBV5-8
CDR3: ASSLLAGTYNEQF

length: 12
V: TRBV7-8
CDR3: ASSPNLDDQPQH

length: 15
V: TRBV5-5
CDR3: ASSLGQGAGNTGELF

length: 12
V: TRBV6-5
CDR3: ASNRGENTGELF

length: 12
V: TRBV7-2
CDR3: ASSYDRANEKLF

length: 17
V: TRBV4-1
CDR3: ASSSPPHPDTTNQETQY

length: 11
V: TRBV6-6
CDR3: ASRHRGGNTIY

length: 13
V: TRBV9
CDR3: ASSVQGSRGEKLF

length: 10
V: TRBV6-1
CDR3: ASHRTGRGYT

length: 14
V: TRBV11-3
CDR3: ASSLDLRGANEKLF

length: 15
V: TRBV13
CDR3: ASSTFRLGQGINEQY

length: 10
V: TRBV5-1
CDR3: ASSLETGAAF

length: 9
V: TRBV7-6
CDR3: ASSVQETQY

length: 10
V: TRBV15
CDR3: ATSGRGYGYT

length: 15
V: TRBV7-2
CDR3: ASSLDATGAQSGTQY

length: 9
V: TRBV7-8
CDR3: ASSLSYEQY

length: 10
V: TRBV6-5
CDR3: ASSYPLYEQY

length: 12
V: TRBV18
CDR3: ASTSGPPPYEQY

length: 11
V: TRBV5-1
CDR3: ASAGNSNYGYT

length: 13
V: TRBV11-2
CDR3: ASSLSTSATYEQY

length: 11
V: TRBV6-6
CDR3: ASSHDRHTEAF

length: 14
V: TRBV10-3
CDR3: AIRKGGRKNTGELF

length: 12
V: TRBV14
CDR3: ASSRGQLGSEQY

length: 14
V: TRBV18
CDR3: ASSSGRFPSGNTIY

length: 18
V: TRBV2
CDR3: ASSDISGSKWDLSNQPQH

length: 12
V: TRBV28
CDR3: ASSALGLNTEAF

length: 12
V: TRBV5-4
CDR3: ASSLGQEDEKLF

length: 12
V: TRBV7-2
CDR3: ASSRTGDNSPLH

length: 11
V: TRBV30
CDR3: AWSVGSGNTIY

length: 12
V: TRBV9
CDR3: ASSAGGSTDTQY

length: 13
V: TRBV25-1
CDR3: ASSLPGQTNEKLF

length: 16
V: TRBV7-8
CDR3: ASSSRLALPPIPDTQY

length: 12
V: TRBV14
CDR3: ASSRLGEGETQY

length: 11
V: TRBV19
CDR3: ASSRQLDYEQY

length: 14
V: TRBV15
CDR3: ATSAQRTGGGDTQY

length: 12
V: TRBV6-5
CDR3: ASRPDRGPFGYT

length: 12
V: TRBV23-1
CDR3: ASSQKRTTGELF

length: 13
V: TRBV5-1
CDR3: ASSLSLADYNEQF

length: 11
V: TRBV7-2
CDR3: ASSLDPVYEQY

length: 11
V: TRBV5-8
CDR3: ASSLPPNYGYT

length: 15
V: TRBV9
CDR3: ASSVGGSGPRPDTQY

length: 9
V: TRBV6-1
CDR3: ASSLGDTQY

length: 15
V: TRBV7-3
CDR3: ASSSLILGTGNEKLF

length: 15
V: TRBV7-9
CDR3: ASSLAPGRKSSYEQY

length: 9
V: TRBV29-1
CDR3: SVATDNEQF

length: 12
V: TRBV6-6
CDR3: ASRDGTGTYEQY

length: 12
V: TRBV7-9
CDR3: ASSPTGTGNTIY

length: 11
V: TRBV13
CDR3: ASSGPAQSAQY

length: 13
V: TRBV5-4
CDR3: ASSLLPGTYNEQF

length: 13
V: TRBV9
CDR3: ASSVAPADFYEQY

length: 11
V: TRBV15
CDR3: ATSRPDTGEQF

length: 12
V: TRBV6-5
CDR3: ASSTIRGQVEAF